The present T cell receptor (beta chain) was sequenced within a study of shared clonotypes between healthy human individuals. Study-wide findings and caveats: Although depth was large, rarefaction showed that sequencing of the sorted subsets was incomplete.

Turning to this clone: Its target is not known.

This CDR3 has 15 amino acids. Per the germline V gene, CDR1 is LNHDA and CDR2 is SQIVND (reference sequence). The germline V and J ends were trimmed by 9 bases and 5 bases, with 20 bases remaining between them. TCRdb's copy holds only in-frame clones and misses some; the assay was immunoSEQ multiplex PCR. The sample has roughly 2,300,000 clones; roughly 92% are singletons. The material sequenced was naive CD4+ T cells from PBMCs. Indicated subset: CD45RA+ positively selected. The chain couples TRBV19 to TRBJ1-5, with D tentatively TRBD1 (6 bases). This sequence originates from a man between 18 and 35 years old in good health. Some clones in this sample may be carry-over from other donors' samples. The chain's CDR3 is CARGSGQGNYQPQHF. CDR3 DNA sequence: TGTGCCAGGGGAAGTGGGCAGGGGAATTATCAGCCCCAGCATTTT.